These 6 T cell receptor beta chains came from one sample sequenced in a study of blood T cell repertoires in COVID-19. Generated by immunoSEQ multiplex PCR, the TCRdb table keeps only in-frame clones and is missing some. The profile covers around 340,000 clones, with approximately 86% appearing a single time and around 4.5% taken by the ten largest. The sample was PBMCs or T cells enriched from blood (not recorded which). Source of these receptors: a woman aged 40 to 50 with acute COVID-19.

The chain is built from TRBV28 and TRBJ2-7, with 7 nucleotides matching TRBD1. Unmatched junction bases numbered 15, after V lost 3 bases and J lost 1 base. Per germline, CDR1 MDHEN and CDR2 SYDVKM. CDR3 length: 18 amino acids. CDR3 coding DNA: TGTGCCAGCAGTTTTTTTACATATTCCGGGACAGTGTCCTACGAGCAGTACTTC. Translation gives CASSFFTYSGTVSYEQYF. Together with reference TRBV28 and TRBJ2-7, the CDR3 gives the full variable domain: DVKVTQSSRYLVKRTGEKVFLECVQDMDHENMFWYRQDPGLGLRLIYFSYDVKMKEKGDIPEGYSVSREKKERFSLILESASTNQTSMYLCASSFFTYSGTVSYEQYFGPGTRLTVT.

This clone was observed once. The rearrangement uses TRBV27 and TRBJ1-5, with D maybe TRBD1 (6 bases). V was shortened by 2 bases and J by 2 bases, with 10 bases between the two germline ends. CDR1 and CDR2 (germline): MNHEY, SMNVEV (reference sequence). The CDR3 extends over 15 amino acids. The CDR3 protein is CASSLTGKGNQPQHF. CDR3 coding DNA: TGTGCCAGCAGTTTAACAGGGAAGGGCAATCAGCCCCAGCATTTT.

This chain uses TRBV27 with TRBJ2-1, with D unclear. Per germline, CDR1 MNHEY and CDR2 SMNVEV (reference sequence). Trimming removed 0 bases from V and 0 bases from J, with 9 bases in between. CDR3 length equals 16 residues. The DNA for the CDR3 is TGTGCCAGCAGTTTATCGGCCAGAAGCTCCTACAATGAGCAGTTCTTC. This gives the protein CASSLSARSSYNEQFF.

This chain joins TRBV7-2 and TRBJ2-1; 7 bases map to TRBD2. Germline CDR1 reads SGHTA; CDR2 reads FQGNSA. J gave up 0 bases and V 7 bases, and 6 bases lay outside the gene matches. This CDR3 has 15 amino acids. The CDR3 reads CASKAGLSSYNEQFF. CDR3 DNA: TGTGCCAGCAAAGCGGGGTTGAGCTCCTACAATGAGCAGTTCTTC.

V is TRBV9 and J is TRBJ2-2; perhaps TRBD1 as D (5 bases). Looked up from germline, CDR1 is SGDLS and CDR2 is YYNGEE. V lost 8 bases to trimming and J lost 1 base, with 9 bases between them. The CDR3 totals 13 residues. CDR3: CASETGNTGELFF. For the CDR3, the DNA is TGTGCCAGTGAAACAGGGAACACCGGGGAGCTGTTTTTT.

This clone was detected only once. V and J are TRBV4-3 and TRBJ2-5; TRBD1 is a possible D gene (6 bases). CDR3 length equals 15 residues. V lost 4 bases to trimming and J lost 5 bases, with 17 bases between them. Germline loops: CDR1 LGHNA, CDR2 YSLEER. This CDR3 reads CASSPNTGPPETQYF. CDR3 nucleotides: TGCGCCAGCAGCCCAAATACAGGGCCACCCGAGACCCAGTACTTC.